Shown below are 11 T cell receptor beta chains from a single sample sequenced in a study of PD-1 blockade in mismatch repair-deficient tumors. Method: immunoSEQ multiplex PCR; TCRdb's copy keeps in-frame clones and lacks some. The sample carries 16,000 or so clones, around 80% recorded once. What these receptors recognize is not known. Time point reported: roughly 10-day in vitro stimulation with candidate neoantigen peptide 5. Sequencing used cells cultured in vitro, obtained from a patient treated with pembrolizumab. All receptors come from an adult with mismatch repair-deficient cancer.

The genes are TRBV10-3 and TRBJ2-4; 10 positions match TRBD1. The germline gives CDR1 ENHRY, CDR2 SYGVKD. V was clipped by 6 bases and J by 3 bases; unmatched bases: 8. The CDR3 is 16 residues long. Written as DNA, the CDR3 is TGTGCCATCAGCGCCGGGACAGGGGACTTCAAAAACATTCAGTACTTC. Its translation: CAISAGTGDFKNIQYF.

V is TRBV19 and J is TRBJ1-1; a possible D gene is TRBD1 (5 bases). With 3 bases removed from V and 3 bases from J, the gap between germline ends came to 14 bases. Germline CDR1 is LNHDA and CDR2 is SQIVND (reference sequence). The CDR3 contains 15 residues. The chain's CDR3 is CASSITGAAHTEAFF. In nucleotides, the CDR3 is TGTGCCAGTAGTATCACAGGAGCTGCCCACACTGAAGCTTTCTTT.

The chain has TRBV7-9 and TRBJ2-1; 7 bases match TRBD1. Germline trimming cut 5 bases from V and 2 bases from J; bases unmatched to any gene: 9. Germline V gene lookup returns CDR1 SEHNR and CDR2 FQNEAQ (reference sequence). The CDR3 has 16 amino acids. CDR3 in amino acids: CASSVQGGRAYNEQFF. In nucleotides, the CDR3 is TGTGCCAGCAGCGTACAAGGGGGCAGGGCCTACAATGAGCAGTTCTTC.

This chain connects TRBV6-1 to TRBJ2-7, with D possibly being TRBD2 (6 bases). Per germline, CDR1 MNHNS and CDR2 SASEGT. The ends were cut back, 4 bases at V and 2 bases at J, with 12 bases in the middle. The CDR3 length is 14 residues. For the CDR3, the DNA is TGTGCCAGCAGTGGGAGGGGCGGTGCCTACGAGCAGTACTTC. Its translation is CASSGRGGAYEQYF.

This chain links TRBV14 with TRBJ2-7, with 11 bases aligning to TRBD2. This CDR3 comprises 15 residues. Unmatched junction bases numbered 6, after V lost 1 base and J lost 7 bases. Germline values: CDR1 SGHDN, CDR2 FVKESK. CDR3 coding DNA: TGTGCCAGCAGCCAAGTAGCGGGAGGGCCGAGGGAGCAGTACTTC. Its translation: CASSQVAGGPREQYF.

V and J are TRBV12-5 and TRBJ2-1; 8 bases match TRBD2. V dropped 5 bases and J dropped 8; count of bases not matched to a gene: 11. CDR1 LGHNT and CDR2 FRNRAP come from the germline V gene. The CDR3 is 15 residues long. This CDR3 is CASGLLSGIVDEQFF. CDR3 bases: TGTGCTAGTGGTCTACTTAGCGGGATTGTCGATGAGCAGTTCTTC.

The chain couples TRBV7-9 to TRBJ2-2; D assignment may be TRBD1 or TRBD2 (6 bases each). The ends were cut back, 5 bases at V and 5 bases at J, with 12 bases in the middle. CDR3 length: 14 residues. The germline CDR1 and CDR2 sequences are SEHNR and FQNEAQ (reference sequence). CDR3 in DNA: TGTGCCAGCAGCCCCCGGGGGCGGACCGGGGAGCTGTTTTTT. Translation: CASSPRGRTGELFF.

The chain has TRBV27 and TRBJ2-1; D is unclear. Germline values: CDR1 MNHEY, CDR2 SMNVEV (reference sequence). The CDR3 sequence is 16 residues long. V was clipped by 1 base and J by 4 bases, with 14 bases between them. CDR3 in DNA: TGTGCCAGCAGTTTATTAGGGAACCGACCTTACAATGAGCAGTTCTTC. Protein: CASSLLGNRPYNEQFF.

The chain combines TRBV27 with TRBJ2-3, with 9 nucleotides matching TRBD2. Germline V lookup: CDR1 MNHEY, CDR2 SMNVEV (reference sequence). There are 16 residues in the CDR3. Germline trimming cut 6 bases from V and 2 bases from J; bases unmatched to any gene: 9. The CDR3 bases are TGTGCCAGCAGATGGTTAGCGGGAGTTGTCACAGATACGCAGTATTTT. Amino acids: CASRWLAGVVTDTQYF.

This chain joins TRBV27 and TRBJ1-3, with 9 nucleotides matching TRBD1. Trimming removed 3 bases from V and 1 base from J; junction bases left unmatched: 7. In germline, CDR1 is MNHEY, CDR2 SMNVEV (reference sequence). The CDR3 spans 17 residues. Written as DNA, the CDR3 is TGTGCCAGCAGTTTGAGACAGGGGGATAATTCTGGAAACACCATATATTTT. Translated, it gives CASSLRQGDNSGNTIYF.

This chain joins TRBV10-1 and TRBJ1-4; maybe TRBD1 (6 bases). Trimming cost V 3 bases and J 7 bases, with 12 bases left between them. The V gene's germline CDR1 is WNHNN and CDR2 SYGVQD (reference sequence). The CDR3 extends over 14 amino acids. DNA for the CDR3: TGCGCCAGCAGTGAAGGGGGAAGCGGTGAAAAACTGTTTTTT. Encoded protein: CASSEGGSGEKLFF.